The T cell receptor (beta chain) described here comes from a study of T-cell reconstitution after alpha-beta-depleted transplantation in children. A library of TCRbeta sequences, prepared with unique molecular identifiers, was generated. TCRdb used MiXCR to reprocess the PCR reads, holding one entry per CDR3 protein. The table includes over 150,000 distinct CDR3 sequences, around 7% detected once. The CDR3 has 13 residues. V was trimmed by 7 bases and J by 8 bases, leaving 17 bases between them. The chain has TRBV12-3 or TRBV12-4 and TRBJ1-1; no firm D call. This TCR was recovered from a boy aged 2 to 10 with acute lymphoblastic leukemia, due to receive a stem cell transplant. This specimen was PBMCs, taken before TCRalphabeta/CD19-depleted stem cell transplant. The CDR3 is CASNLDTGSEAFF. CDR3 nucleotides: TGTGCCAGCAACCTAGACACGGGGTCCGAAGCTTTCTTT.